Included here is one T cell receptor beta chain sequence, with context. This specimen comes from a study of sequential checkpoint blockade in melanoma. Study details: Randomization was 1:1 between first-line nivolumab→ipilimumab and ipilimumab→nivolumab. TCRβ was sequenced from DNA of approximately 91 pretreatment tumors. Each arm's sequence ended with maintenance nivolumab.

Treatment described: randomized to nivolumab then ipilimumab (arm A) or the reverse (arm B). Patients had received no earlier DNA-damaging chemotherapy. Trimming cost V 1 base and J 5 bases, with 11 bases left between them. Germline V gene sequence: CDR1 SNHLY, CDR2 FYNNEI. CDR3 size: 15 residues. Data came from immunoSEQ multiplex PCR; TCRdb stores just in-frame clones and leaves some out. The table records roughly 36,000 clones, under 35% of them present only once. The clonotype was recovered from a human donor with melanoma. The V gene is TRBV2, the J gene TRBJ1-4, with D unresolved. This specimen consisted of tumor tissue (inferred from file names), obtained from a patient given nivolumab and ipilimumab in sequence. Here the CDR3 reads CASSEGVRVNEKLFF. DNA for the CDR3: TGTGCCAGCAGTGAAGGGGTACGAGTCAATGAAAAACTGTTTTTT.